Included here is one T cell receptor beta chain sequence, with context. This clone appeared a single time. Its antigen specificity is not known. Base-call qualities are not available, and no considerably larger clone is one nucleotide away. Using the deep immunoSEQ assay, TCR CDR3 regions were amplified from genomic DNA by multiplex PCR. Genomic DNA extracted from each cell subset was distributed evenly over all wells of several immunoSEQ 96-well plates, and each plate served as one replicate. For sorted subsets, 150 to 250 ng of genomic DNA, equivalent to tens of thousands of T cell genomes, went into each replicate PCR. Purified libraries were quantified with a Qubit 3.0 fluorometer, sized on a Bioanalyzer 2100, and re-quantified with the KAPA Library Quantification kit. Every immunoSEQ 96-well plate was sequenced on a separate single-read 150-cycle Illumina NextSeq 550 flow cell. Per the authors' processing: Because only junctional sequences without quality scores were contained in the immunoSEQ output, filtering matching that applied to full-length reads could not be performed. To assign V/J genes and CDR3, sequences were annotated using PyIR, a Python wrapper for IgBLAST v1.9, with IMGT germline references. Reads were removed for weak V/J assignments (E-value above 1e-6), missing CDR3, stop codons, out-of-frame junctions, or ambiguous translated residues. V3J clonotypes were defined as sequences sharing the same inferred V gene, J gene, and CDR3 amino acid sequence. Percentage overlap between repertoires was computed as shared unique clonotypes divided by the size of the smaller repertoire. Richness of each repertoire was evaluated using RTK rarefaction, the Chao1 estimator, and Recon v2.1 estimates of unobserved clonotypes. Generation probabilities for all TCRbeta clonotypes obtained by the gDNA method from a few donors were computed using OLGA. Drawn from immuneACCESS, this table holds only the in-frame rearrangements with V and J called that TCRdb kept. Clones are partly lost; checked studies trace under half to an unresolved V gene and leave the rest unexplained. D and trimming come from the DNA, and the V and J calls and clone size come from that table. The sample table contains 2 million to 2.5 million clones; only one count was recorded for almost 96% of them. Around 0.13% of the sample is held by the ten biggest clonotypes.

The data are from a study of shared clonotypes between healthy human individuals (dated by TCRdb to the early 2020s). Regarding the complete study: A few men and a couple of women, aged 18 to 49 years, made up the cohort. To estimate repertoire size and how much clonotypes are shared between individuals, the study performed deep sequencing of blood TCR repertoires from a few healthy adults. Leukapheresis yielded between about 0.85 and 10 billion PBMCs per donor. To increase sequencing depth and limit assay-specific biases, different laboratories used diverse techniques to prepare libraries and sequence TCR repertoires. For each donor, CD4 naive and CD4 memory were each run on three plates, CD8 naive on two plates, and CD8 memory on one plate. General findings and caveats noted by the study authors: Compared with non-shared clonotypes, the clonotypes found in all four sorted-subset donors had higher generation probabilities. Pairwise subsampling led to the expectation that sequencing depth would affect the degree of clonotype sharing among donors. Rarefaction of sorted-subset datasets indicated incomplete sequencing despite the large sequencing depth. Sampling was limited to blood, and TCR repertoires in tissue likely differ from TCR repertoires in blood. Naive subsets generally had larger estimated clonotype richness than memory subsets. The genetic and exposure-history diversity represented was limited by the small number of donors. When a few donors were compared, the shared fraction of clonotypes was about 5% for naive CD4, roughly 3.3% for naive CD8, 2% to 2.5% for memory CD4, and less than 0.45% for memory CD8.

Donors were healthy HIV-negative adults with no recently reported acute infections or vaccinations. Every donor was a Caucasian adult residing in Nashville, Tennessee, USA. CD4+ T cells were enriched through magnetic negative selection, after which naive cells were positively selected on CD45RA and the remaining negative fraction served as the memory subset. After blood collection by leukapheresis, PBMCs were isolated using Ficoll-Histopaque density gradient centrifugation and then cryopreserved in the vapor phase of liquid nitrogen. Purity and quantity of every magnetically sorted T cell population were checked by analytical flow cytometry. From each sorted fraction, genomic DNA was isolated and quantified by UV absorbance on a Nanodrop 2000c. CDR1 and CDR2, looked up from the germline V gene, are SGHDT and YYEEEE. The CDR3 spans 13 residues, from the cysteine through the phenylalanine. The only DNA kept is the CDR3, 39 bases in frame from the first base. Trimming costs V 0 bases and J 3 bases, and their ends lie 6 bases apart.

Sequencing used naive CD4+ T cells sorted from blood. The intended sense of this specimen's cell subset or site label: CD45RA+ positively selected. The rearrangement combines TRBV5-6 with TRBJ1-1, with the D gene call left open. This sequence originates from a man aged 18 to 30 in good health. CDR3 protein: CASSLGLDTEAFF. In nucleotide form, the sequence is TGTGCCAGCAGCTTGGGTTTGGACACTGAAGCTTTCTTT. The CDR3, completed at both ends by the reference TRBV5-6 and TRBJ1-1 genes, gives the full variable domain DAGVTQSPTHLIKTRGQQVTLRCSPKSGHDTVSWYQQALGQGPQFIFQYYEEEERQRGNFPDRFSGHQFPNYSSELNVNALLLGDSALYLCASSLGLDTEAFFGQGTRLTVV.